This T cell receptor beta chain was identified during a study of blood T cells in healthy people across ages. Primed by a sample-barcoded 5' primer and a J-beta primer mix, a second PCR proceeded for 7 to 11 cycles. Each CDR3 protein gets one entry after TCRdb re-called the 5' RACE reads with MiXCR. The table has some 1.4 million distinct CDR3 sequences, 40% to 50% seen once; the top ten hold 7.9%. CDR1 and CDR2 (germline): ENHRY, SYGVKD. The CDR3 contains 16 residues. V was cut by 10 bases and J by 4 bases, with 25 bases left in between. Peripheral blood, about 9.3 milliliters per donor, was collected.

The V call is TRBV10-3, the J call TRBJ1-1; weak D call: TRBD1 (6 bases). The clonotype comes from a woman under 30 in good health. Sequenced input: blood. In nucleotides, the CDR3 is TGTGCCACCCAGGGGAGCTCACAGGGATGGACCACTGAAGCTTTCTTT. Protein sequence: CATQGSSQGWTTEAFF.